Listed below are T cell receptor beta chains from one sample, sequenced in a study of blood T cell repertoires in COVID-19. The method was immunoSEQ multiplex PCR; TCRdb's version includes in-frame clones alone and lacks a portion of them. The data show roughly 190,000 clones, around 85% seen once. What was sequenced was PBMCs or T cells enriched from blood (not recorded which). The receptor set was obtained from a woman in her twenties or thirties who had recovered from COVID-19. Each CDR3 is given with its conserved first and last residue. Fields, in order: CDR3 protein, CDR3 DNA, clone size, D gene, V gene, J gene. D genes are given only for firm matches. Size is stated for part of the rows, as once, few or many counts, or as a class when the clone is expanded.

CATLTRHDGSPLHF	TGTGCCACCCTCACTAGGCATGATGGTTCACCCCTCCACTTT	.	.	TRBV6-5	TRBJ1-6
CASSLEGRGGLETQYF	TGCGCCAGCAGCTTGGAGGGGCGGGGGGGCCTGGAGACCCAGTACTTC	.	TRBD2	TRBV5-1	TRBJ2-5
CASSPLTGGFTGELFF	TGTGCCAGCAGCCCCCTGACAGGGGGCTTCACCGGGGAGCTGTTTTTT	.	TRBD1	TRBV9	TRBJ2-2
CASSQVPAGADTQYF	TGTGCCAGCAGCCAAGTCCCAGCGGGAGCAGATACGCAGTATTTT	.	TRBD2	TRBV3-1/TRBV3-2	TRBJ2-3
CASRAEAGGSDQPQHF	TGTGCCAGCAGGGCCGAGGCAGGGGGGTCCGATCAGCCCCAGCATTTT	.	TRBD1	TRBV6-4	TRBJ1-5
CASSRGTLGGAYNEQFF	TGTGCCAGCAGCCGAGGGACTTTGGGGGGGGCTTACAATGAGCAGTTCTTC	.	.	TRBV6-6	TRBJ2-1
CASSPGQHNEKLFF	TGTGCCAGCAGCCCGGGACAGCATAATGAAAAACTGTTTTTT	.	TRBD1	TRBV7-9	TRBJ1-4
CAWAGFSGNTIYF	TGTGCCTGGGCAGGGTTCTCTGGAAACACCATATATTTT	once	.	TRBV30	TRBJ1-3
CASSDNRFLNTEAFF	TGTGCCAGCAGTGATAACAGATTTTTGAACACTGAAGCTTTCTTT	.	.	TRBV2	TRBJ1-1
CASSEYRTVRGSGNTIYF	TGTGCCAGCAGTGAGTATCGGACCGTTAGGGGGTCTGGAAACACCATATATTTT	.	.	TRBV25-1	TRBJ1-3
CASRPPSPKGAYEQYF	TGTGCCAGCAGACCCCCAAGCCCTAAGGGGGCCTACGAGCAGTACTTC	.	.	TRBV28	TRBJ2-7
CASTLQGLTSPLHF	TGTGCCAGCACCTTACAGGGTCTAACTTCACCCCTCCACTTT	.	.	TRBV28	TRBJ1-6
CASSQISGRVGELFF	TGCGCCAGCAGCCAAATCAGCGGGAGAGTGGGGGAGCTGTTTTTT	.	TRBD2	TRBV4-1	TRBJ2-2
CASSSSQGGYKKLFF	TGTGCCAGCAGCTCCAGTCAGGGAGGATATAAAAAACTGTTTTTT	.	.	TRBV5-4	TRBJ1-4
CSASGGREDTQYF	TGCAGTGCTAGTGGCGGGAGGGAAGATACGCAGTATTTT	.	TRBD2	TRBV20-1	TRBJ2-3
CASRGRRDSNQPQHF	TGTGCCAGCAGGGGGAGGCGGGATAGCAATCAGCCCCAGCATTTT	.	.	TRBV6-5	TRBJ1-5
CASSLAAGASGIPDTQYF	TGTGCCAGCAGCTTAGCCGCAGGCGCTAGCGGGATCCCCGATACGCAGTATTTT	.	TRBD2	TRBV7-9	TRBJ2-3
CASSPGVGVVAEAFF	TGTGCCAGCAGCCCCGGGGTTGGCGTTGTGGCTGAAGCTTTCTTT	.	.	TRBV7-3	TRBJ1-1
CASSPRGGNTGELFF	TGCGCCAGCAGCCCCCGCGGGGGAAACACCGGGGAGCTGTTTTTT	.	TRBD2	TRBV5-1	TRBJ2-2
CSARLLEAFF	TGCAGTGCTCGACTGCTTGAAGCTTTCTTT	many	.	TRBV20-1	TRBJ1-1
CASSQDGGSGYNEQFF	TGTGCCAGCAGCCAAGATGGCGGTAGCGGGTACAATGAGCAGTTCTTC	many	TRBD2	TRBV14	TRBJ2-1
CASNERTGIYQPQHF	TGTGCCAGCAACGAACGGACAGGGATATATCAGCCCCAGCATTTT	.	TRBD1	TRBV28	TRBJ1-5
CASSGGRNEKLFF	TGTGCCAGTAGTGGCGGGAGGAATGAAAAACTGTTTTTT	.	.	TRBV19	TRBJ1-4
CASSIGHLARNQPQHF	TGTGCCAGTAGTATAGGGCACCTTGCACGAAATCAGCCCCAGCATTTT	.	.	TRBV19	TRBJ1-5
CASSVAGTGISPEAFF	TGTGCCAGCAGCGTAGCGGGGACAGGGATATCTCCTGAAGCTTTCTTT	.	TRBD1	TRBV9	TRBJ1-1
CASSENSGRRALTRVEQFF	TGCGCCAGCAGTGAGAATAGCGGGAGGAGGGCCCTAACCCGGGTTGAGCAGTTCTTC	.	TRBD2	TRBV10-1	TRBJ2-1
CASSAYNRGKDTDTQYF	TGTGCCAGCAGCGCTTATAACAGGGGAAAGGACACAGATACGCAGTATTTT	once	TRBD1	TRBV11-2	TRBJ2-3
CASSLTRDQPQHF	TGTGCCAGCAGTTTAACGAGGGATCAGCCCCAGCATTTT	once	.	TRBV12-3/TRBV12-4	TRBJ1-5
CASSLGVGSQWTDTQYF	TGTGCCAGCAGCTTGGGTGTCGGGAGTCAGTGGACAGATACGCAGTATTTT	.	.	TRBV5-6	TRBJ2-3
CSAEDFYWETQYF	TGCAGCGCCGAAGACTTCTACTGGGAGACCCAGTACTTC	.	.	TRBV29-1	TRBJ2-5
CASRGQGATNEKLFF	TGTGCCAGCCGGGGACAGGGAGCAACTAATGAAAAACTGTTTTTT	.	TRBD1	TRBV18	TRBJ1-4
CASSLFTGDNYEQYF	TGTGCCAGCAGCCTATTTACAGGGGACAACTACGAGCAGTACTTC	.	TRBD1	TRBV4-2	TRBJ2-7
CASSTRQGVGELFF	TGTGCCAGCAGTACTCGACAGGGAGTGGGGGAGCTGTTTTTT	.	TRBD1	TRBV6-5	TRBJ2-2
CASSYGRNLAKNIQYF	TGTGCCAGCAGTTACGGCCGAAATCTAGCCAAAAACATTCAGTACTTC	.	.	TRBV6-5	TRBJ2-4
CASSLGTGTVYNEQFF	TGTGCCAGCAGCCTAGGAACAGGTACGGTCTACAATGAGCAGTTCTTC	.	.	TRBV16	TRBJ2-1
CASSREGNSPLHF	TGTGCCAGTAGTCGGGAGGGTAATTCACCCCTCCACTTT	.	.	TRBV19	TRBJ1-6
CASSQYRGISSYEQYF	TGCGCCAGCAGCCAGTACAGGGGCATTAGCTCCTACGAGCAGTACTTC	.	TRBD1	TRBV4-1	TRBJ2-7
CASSPGQDLSSPLHF	TGTGCCAGCAGCCCGGGACAGGACTTAAGTTCACCCCTCCACTTT	.	TRBD1	TRBV4-2	TRBJ1-6
CSVVRGDNEQFF	TGCAGCGTTGTCAGGGGCGACAATGAGCAGTTCTTC	.	.	TRBV29-1	TRBJ2-1
CASSQDGGQGGKTQYF	TGTGCCAGCAGCCAAGATGGTGGACAGGGGGGAAAGACCCAGTACTTC	.	TRBD1	TRBV3-1/TRBV3-2	TRBJ2-5
CASSPSSYNEQFF	TGTGCCAGCAGCCCTAGCTCCTACAATGAGCAGTTCTTC	.	.	TRBV9	TRBJ2-1
CSVAGGTLASPQDTEAFF	TGCAGCGTTGCCGGGGGGACACTTGCTAGCCCTCAAGACACTGAAGCTTTCTTT	.	.	TRBV29-1	TRBJ1-1
CASSRWERGTDTQYF	TGTGCCAGCAGTCGGTGGGAGCGGGGCACAGATACGCAGTATTTT	.	.	TRBV7-2	TRBJ2-3
CASSLSTTVNEQFF	TGTGCCAGCAGCTTATCCACCACGGTCAATGAGCAGTTCTTC	.	.	TRBV7-9	TRBJ2-1
CASSNTGVQYF	TGTGCCAGCAGCAATACGGGGGTGCAGTACTTC	.	.	TRBV19	TRBJ2-7
CASRDYQPQHF	TGTGCCAGCAGAGACTATCAGCCCCAGCATTTT	.	.	TRBV28	TRBJ1-5
CASSYSGQGTQYF	TGTGCCAGCAGTTACTCTGGCCAGGGTACGCAGTATTTT	.	.	TRBV6-6	TRBJ2-3
CASSFLGETQYF	TGCGCCAGCAGCTTTCTAGGAGAGACCCAGTACTTC	.	.	TRBV5-1	TRBJ2-5
CASSSRYQETQYF	TGTGCCAGCAGTTCGAGGTACCAAGAGACCCAGTACTTC	.	.	TRBV27	TRBJ2-5
CASSSQGGLSNQPQHF	TGTGCCAGCAGTAGTCAGGGGGGACTTAGCAATCAGCCCCAGCATTTT	.	TRBD1	TRBV2	TRBJ1-5
CASSEFGRGNNSPLHF	TGTGCCAGCAGTGAATTCGGCAGGGGGAATAATTCACCCCTCCACTTT	.	TRBD1	TRBV6-1	TRBJ1-6
CASLSGSDEQYF	TGCGCCAGCCTTAGCGGGAGTGACGAGCAGTACTTC	.	TRBD2	TRBV5-1	TRBJ2-7
CASSLGGFSNQPQHF	TGTGCCAGCAGCTTGGGCGGCTTTAGCAATCAGCCCCAGCATTTT	.	.	TRBV5-6	TRBJ1-5
CASSEAGRNYGYTF	TGTGCCAGCAGTGAAGCGGGCAGAAACTATGGCTACACCTTC	.	.	TRBV6-1	TRBJ1-2
CASAMTGGYEQYF	TGTGCCAGCGCCATGACAGGGGGCTACGAGCAGTACTTC	.	TRBD1	TRBV18	TRBJ2-7
CARSRASGNTGELFF	TGTGCCAGATCACGGGCTAGCGGAAACACCGGGGAGCTGTTTTTT	.	TRBD2	TRBV5-3	TRBJ2-2
CASSLWTGGYQETQYF	TGTGCCAGCAGTTTATGGACAGGGGGGTACCAAGAGACCCAGTACTTC	few	TRBD1	TRBV28	TRBJ2-5
CASSYDRADQPQHF	TGTGCCAGCAGTTATGACAGGGCGGATCAGCCCCAGCATTTT	.	TRBD1	TRBV6-5	TRBJ1-5